The 27 T cell receptor beta chains below were found in one sample sequenced in a study of T cell repertoires in cytomegalovirus infection. TCRdb called the reads again in MiXCR, with one record for every CDR3 protein. The sample records 290,000 or so distinct CDR3 sequences, 8% to 10% being singletons. Sequencing was done on a sample of PBMCs. These receptor sequences come from a human donor in good health (CMV status not recorded). Some clones in this sample may be carry-over from other donors' samples.

This clonotype was counted at least ten times. The chain combines TRBV6-2 or TRBV6-3 with TRBJ1-1, with D possibly TRBD1 on 5 matching bases. The germline V gene encodes CDR1 MNHEY and CDR2 SVGEGT. V was shortened by 3 bases and J by 0 bases, with 8 bases between the two germline ends. This CDR3 region has 14 residues. The DNA for the CDR3 is TGTGCCAGCAGTTATGGGGGGATGAACACTGAAGCTTTCTTT. Translating gives CASSYGGMNTEAFF.

Ten or more counts support this clonotype. The chain joins TRBV25-1 to TRBJ1-2, with 12 bases identical to TRBD1. V shed 6 bases, J shed 6 bases, and the junction held 8 bases outside the gene matches. The germline V gene has CDR1 MGHDK and CDR2 SYGVNS. This CDR3 is built from 15 residues. CDR3 DNA: TGTGCCAGCAGCGAAGGCGGGACAGGGGGCCATGGCTACACCTTC. This encodes CASSEGGTGGHGYTF.

The sample holds a few counts of this clonotype. The rearrangement uses TRBV18 and TRBJ1-2; 9 nucleotides align to TRBD1. The CDR3 has 13 residues. The V and J ends lost 10 bases and 6 bases, in that order; junction bases with no gene match: 9. Germline CDR1 reads KGHSH; CDR2 reads LQKENI. For the CDR3, the DNA is TGTGCCACCACCGAACAGGGGGCGGATGGCTACACCTTC. It is translated as CATTEQGADGYTF. Full variable domain (missing parts from reference TRBV18 and TRBJ1-2): NAGVMQNPRHLVRRRGQEARLRCSPMKGHSHVYWYRQLPEEGLKFMVYLQKENIIDESGMPKERFSAEFPKEGPSILRIQQVVRGDSAAYFCATTEQGADGYTFGSGTRLTVV.

The sample holds many counts of this clonotype. This chain connects TRBV6-1 to TRBJ2-6, with D maybe TRBD1 (6 bases). CDR3 length: 15 amino acids. Germline loops: CDR1 MNHNS, CDR2 SASEGT. V shed 8 bases and J shed 3 bases, with 14 bases lying between them. The CDR3 region is CASATNRVGANVLTF. The CDR3 DNA reads as TGTGCCAGCGCCACAAACAGGGTTGGGGCCAACGTCCTGACTTTC.

This clonotype was recorded many times. The rearrangement uses TRBV12-3 or TRBV12-4 and TRBJ2-4; TRBD1 is a possible D gene (5 bases). Trimming shortened V by 6 bases and J by 4 bases, and 7 bases separated the two germline ends. CDR3 length: 12 residues. The CDR3 is CASSPGKNIQYF. The CDR3 DNA sequence: TGTGCCAGCAGCCCAGGGAAAAACATTCAGTACTTC.

The chain couples TRBV7-9 to TRBJ1-5, with no clear D. Germline V gives CDR1 SEHNR, CDR2 FQNEAQ (reference sequence). Trimming took 5 bases from V and 4 from J, leaving 12 bases between them. This CDR3 has 14 amino acids. CDR3 loop: CASSNIMGNQPQHF. As DNA, the CDR3 is TGTGCCAGCAGCAACATCATGGGTAATCAGCCCCAGCATTTT. Filled out from reference TRBV7-9 and TRBJ1-5, the complete variable domain reads DTGVSQNPRHKITKRGQNVTFRCDPISEHNRLYWYRQTLGQGPEFLTYFQNEAQLEKSRLLSDRFSAERPKGSFSTLEIQRTEQGDSAMYLCASSNIMGNQPQHFGDGTRLSIL.

Only a few counts were recorded for this clonotype. This chain joins TRBV20-1 and TRBJ1-2, with TRBD1 as a possible D gene (6 bases). CDR3 length: 14 amino acids. Looked up from germline, CDR1 is DFQATT and CDR2 is SNEGSKA (reference sequence). V gave up 3 bases and J gave up 3 bases, with 14 bases separating them. The CDR3 loop reads CSARGARGYYGYTF. The CDR3 region has the DNA TGCAGTGCTAGGGGGGCCAGGGGCTACTATGGCTACACCTTC.

This clonotype was observed at least ten times. The V gene is TRBV12-3 or TRBV12-4, the J gene TRBJ1-4, with TRBD1 as a possible D gene (5 bases). Trimming removed 2 bases at V and 7 bases at J, with 8 bases between. The CDR3 covers 13 residues. The CDR3 DNA follows: TGTGCCAGCAGTTTAATCGGGGGTGAAAAACTGTTTTTT. Residues: CASSLIGGEKLFF.

This chain uses TRBV20-1 with TRBJ2-7; 12 positions match TRBD2. Germline trimming cut 6 bases from V and 2 bases from J; bases unmatched to any gene: 17. The germline V gene has CDR1 DFQATT and CDR2 SNEGSKA (reference sequence). The CDR3 runs to 18 residues. The CDR3 DNA is TGCAGTGCCTCTAGAGGGCTAGCGGGGGGGCCGTCCCCCTACGAGCAGTACTTC. This translates into CSASRGLAGGPSPYEQYF.

This clonotype occurred many times. V gene TRBV20-1 combines with J gene TRBJ1-3; the match to TRBD1 covers 7 bases. Looked up from germline, CDR1 is DFQATT and CDR2 is SNEGSKA (reference sequence). The CDR3 runs to 14 residues. Germline trimming cut 3 bases from V and 2 bases from J; bases unmatched to any gene: 4. The DNA for the CDR3 is TGCAGTGCTAGGGATGACAGGGCTGGAAACACCATATATTTT. Translating it yields CSARDDRAGNTIYF.

The chain recombines TRBV7-8 with TRBJ2-5; D call uncertain. V lost 5 bases and J 4 bases, leaving 8 bases between the germline ends. Germline loops: CDR1 SGHVS, CDR2 FQNEAQ. This CDR3 contains 12 residues. The CDR3 DNA is TGTGCCAGCAGCCTAAAGCCAGAGACCCAGTACTTC. This gives the protein CASSLKPETQYF.

This clonotype was found a few times. The chain recombines TRBV4-3 with TRBJ2-6, with TRBD1 as a possible D gene (5 bases). V was pared by 4 bases and J by 0 bases, with 13 bases between. Germline CDR1 reads LGHNA; CDR2 reads YSLEER. This CDR3 contains 17 residues. This CDR3 reads CASSRGQITSGANVLTF. In DNA form, the CDR3 reads TGCGCCAGCAGCCGAGGACAAATCACCTCTGGGGCCAACGTCCTGACTTTC.

This clonotype was found many times. V usage is TRBV18 and J usage is TRBJ2-5, with 9 bases aligning to TRBD1. The CDR3 is 14 amino acids. Trimming at V came to 6 bases and at J to 4 bases, leaving 6 bases not matched to a gene. Germline V gene data show CDR1 as KGHSH and CDR2 as LQKENI. DNA of the CDR3: TGTGCCAGCTCCCCGGACAGGGGTGGAGAGACCCAGTACTTC. The encoded protein is CASSPDRGGETQYF.

At least ten counts were recorded for this clonotype. V usage is TRBV12-3 or TRBV12-4 and J usage is TRBJ2-2, with TRBD1 matching over 7 bases. Trimming at V came to 7 bases and at J to 3 bases, leaving 5 bases not matched to a gene. The CDR3 contains 14 residues. The CDR3 sequence: CASKDRAYTGELFF. In nucleotides, the CDR3 is TGTGCCAGCAAAGACAGGGCCTACACCGGGGAGCTGTTTTTT.

With respect to this clonotype: This may be a read error: a much more frequent sequence differs by one nucleotide. The chain recombines TRBV20-1 with TRBJ2-1; D possibly corresponds to TRBD2 (7 bases). This CDR3 has 14 amino acids. CDR1 is DFQATT and CDR2 is SNEGSKA in the germline V gene (reference sequence). The chain's CDR3 is CSATSGGLYNERFF. The CDR3 region has the DNA TGCAGTGCTACCTCGGGGGGCCTCTACAATGAGCGGTTCTTC.

This clonotype was counted at least ten times. CDR3 sequence: CASSYSALNRNTEAFF. DNA for the CDR3: TGTGCCAGCAGTTACTCGGCCCTCAACAGGAACACTGAAGCTTTCTTT. The rearrangement uses TRBV6-2 or TRBV6-3 and TRBJ1-1; D is unclear. The CDR3 runs to 16 residues. Germline assignment: CDR1 MNHEY and CDR2 SVGEGT. Deletions cut 0 bases from V and 1 base from J, with 12 bases between.

This clonotype was detected many times. V is TRBV6-5 and J is TRBJ2-1; TRBD2 matches at 9 bases. This CDR3 contains 15 residues. Germline V lookup: CDR1 MNHEY, CDR2 SVGAGI. The junction had 6 bases not matched to a gene; V was cut back by 5 bases and J by 4 bases. As DNA, the CDR3 is TGTGCCAGCAGTCGACTAGCGGATACTTACAATGAGCAGTTCTTC. This codes for CASSRLADTYNEQFF.

This sequence joins TRBV6-1 and TRBJ2-1, with 11 bases matching TRBD2. The CDR3 extends over 14 amino acids. The V and J ends lost 7 bases and 12 bases, in that order; junction bases with no gene match: 11. The germline gives CDR1 MNHNS, CDR2 SASEGT. CDR3 in DNA: TGTGCCAGCACCCGGACTAGCGGGCTAGGGGGGCAGTTCTTC. It is translated as CASTRTSGLGGQFF.

This clonotype was detected ten times or more. The chain combines TRBV28 with TRBJ1-3; D is uncertain. Trimming left V 6 bases short and J 0 bases short, with 9 bases between. CDR3 length: 14 amino acids. Germline V gives CDR1 MDHEN, CDR2 SYDVKM. CDR3 protein: CASRTAGSGNTIYF. In DNA form, the CDR3 reads TGTGCCAGCAGAACAGCTGGCTCTGGAAACACCATATATTTT.

This clonotype occurred many times. This chain joins TRBV4-3 and TRBJ1-2; 8 bases are a match to TRBD1. The germline V gene encodes CDR1 LGHNA and CDR2 YSLEER. The CDR3 totals 16 residues. With V trimmed by 0 bases and J by 3 bases, 6 bases remained unmatched. CDR3 loop: CASSQEAGQGYYGYTF. The DNA for the CDR3 is TGCGCCAGCAGCCAAGAGGCCGGACAGGGATACTATGGCTACACCTTC.

The chain employs TRBV12-3 or TRBV12-4 and TRBJ2-7; TRBD2 aligns across 7 bases. The trim removed 5 bases at V and 3 bases at J, leaving 7 bases unmatched. This CDR3 comprises 14 residues. In DNA, the CDR3 is TGTGCCAGCAGTCTCTCCGGGACTAACTACGAGCAGTACGTC. Protein product: CASSLSGTNYEQYV.

This clonotype was detected ten times or more. The chain uses TRBV12-3 or TRBV12-4 and TRBJ1-4; D gene uncertain. The CDR3 has 14 residues. V lost 1 base and J 2 bases, leaving 5 bases between the germline ends. CDR3 DNA sequence: TGTGCCAGCAGTTTAGTCACGACTAATGAAAAACTGTTTTTT. Translating it yields CASSLVTTNEKLFF.

This clonotype was counted ten times or more. V is TRBV6-5 and J is TRBJ2-2, with 7 bases aligning to TRBD1. The CDR3 runs 17 residues. Germline CDR1 MNHEY, CDR2 SVGAGI. Trimming at V came to 0 bases and at J to 0 bases, leaving 4 bases not matched to a gene. The CDR3 is CASSYSEGQPNTGELFF. CDR3 coding DNA: TGTGCCAGCAGTTACTCCGAGGGACAGCCGAACACCGGGGAGCTGTTTTTT.

This clonotype was seen ten or more times. CDR3 DNA sequence: TGTGCCAGCAGCCCTCAACCTGGGGGGGAGCAGTTCTTC. Its protein product is CASSPQPGGEQFF. The gene calls are TRBV7-2 and TRBJ2-1; the D gene is possibly TRBD2 (6 bases). The germline V gene has CDR1 SGHTA and CDR2 FQGNSA. Trimming shortened V by 5 bases and J by 10 bases, and 15 bases separated the two germline ends. The CDR3 covers 13 residues.

This clonotype was detected many times. This chain uses TRBV6-6 with TRBJ2-3; TRBD2 is a possible D gene (5 bases). The CDR3 runs 14 residues. V lost 3 bases to trimming and J lost 6 bases, with 13 bases between them. Per the germline V gene, CDR1 is MNHNY and CDR2 is SVGAGI (reference sequence). The CDR3, as DNA: TGTGCCAGCAGTTATCTAGCACACATCGATACGCAGTATTTT. Protein sequence: CASSYLAHIDTQYF.

This clonotype turned up a few times. The chain combines TRBV20-1 with TRBJ1-1, with a tentative D call TRBD1 (5 bases). The V end lost 6 bases, the J end lost 4 bases, and 18 bases lay between the germline ends. Germline CDR1 and CDR2: DFQATT and SNEGSKA (reference sequence). There are 14 residues in the CDR3. The CDR3 coding sequence is TGCAGTGCCCAACCCGGGGCGGGAGGCACTGAAGCTTTCTTT. It translates to CSAQPGAGGTEAFF.

This clonotype was seen at least ten times. This chain connects TRBV7-6 to TRBJ2-6; perhaps TRBD2 as D (5 bases). Per germline, CDR1 SGHVS and CDR2 FNYEAQ. V lost 1 base and J lost 0, with 13 bases in between. CDR3 length equals 18 residues. The CDR3: CASSLDAEGGSGANVLTF. The DNA for the CDR3 is TGTGCCAGCAGCTTAGACGCAGAGGGTGGCTCTGGGGCCAACGTCCTGACTTTC. Drawing the rest from reference TRBV7-6 and TRBJ2-6, the complete variable domain is GAGVSQSPRYKVTKRGQDVALRCDPISGHVSLYWYRQALGQGPEFLTYFNYEAQQDKSGLPNDRFSAERPEGSISTLTIQRTEQRDSAMYRCASSLDAEGGSGANVLTFGAGSRLTVL.